These T cell receptor beta chains were read from a single sample in a study of T cell responses to AZD1222 COVID-19 vaccine. The assay was immunoSEQ multiplex PCR, and TCRdb's table has in-frame clones only and misses some. The table includes under 80,000 clones, 70% to 90% detected once. The sample here was peripheral blood, taken 28 days after the second AZD1222 dose. These receptors were collected from an adult who received the AZD1222 COVID-19 vaccine. Both conserved end residues are part of each CDR3. The order of the fields is CDR3 length, clone size, J gene, V gene, D gene, CDR3 DNA, CDR3 protein. D genes are given only for firm matches. Rows give clone size only sometimes, using once, few, many, or a class for an expanded clone.

>15|-|TRBJ2-7|TRBV19|-
TGTGCCAGTAGTCTTCGTTCAGACATTCTTTACGAGCAGTACTTC
CASSLRSDILYEQYF
>16|medium-sized|TRBJ2-7|TRBV10-1|-
TGCGCCAGCAGTGAGGAACTCCGGGACGGAACCTACGAGCAGTACTTC
CASSEELRDGTYEQYF
>15|-|TRBJ2-1|TRBV5-1|TRBD1
TGCGCCAGCAGACAGACCGGGACAGTCCACAATGAGCAGTTCTTC
CASRQTGTVHNEQFF
>15|-|TRBJ2-7|TRBV7-2|TRBD2
TGTGCCAGCAGCCTTGGGACTAGCGGGAGATACGAGCAGTACTTC
CASSLGTSGRYEQYF
>11|-|TRBJ2-3|TRBV14|-
TGTGCCAGCAGCCAAGTGGATACGCAGTATTTT
CASSQVDTQYF
>16|-|TRBJ1-6|TRBV19|TRBD1
TGTGCCAGTAGTAGAACAGGGGATTCCTATAATTCACCCCTCCACTTT
CASSRTGDSYNSPLHF
>11|-|TRBJ2-7|TRBV19|-
TGTGCCAGTAGCTTCCGAGGCGAGCAGTACTTC
CASSFRGEQYF
>15|-|TRBJ2-1|TRBV7-3|-
TGTGCCAGCAGCACCACCCGCAACTCCTACAATGAGCAGTTCTTC
CASSTTRNSYNEQFF
>12|-|TRBJ2-1|TRBV5-1|-
TGCGCCAGCGGGACGGGCTACAATGAGCAGTTCTTC
CASGTGYNEQFF
>15|-|TRBJ1-6|TRBV18|-
TGTGCCAGCTCACCAGGGGGCTCGGGGATTTCACCCCTCCACTTT
CASSPGGSGISPLHF
>11|-|TRBJ1-1|TRBV2|-
TGTGCCAGTGCGGGGAACACTGAAGCTTTCTTT
CASAGNTEAFF
>14|-|TRBJ2-7|TRBV27|TRBD2
TGTGCCAGCAGCTCTTCGGGGAGGGGCTACGAGCAGTACTTC
CASSSSGRGYEQYF
>15|-|TRBJ2-2|TRBV27|-
TGTGCCAGCAGGGCGTCCTTCGCAGTGGCCGGGGAGCTGTTTTTT
CASRASFAVAGELFF
>15|-|TRBJ2-2|TRBV12-5|TRBD1
TGTGCTAGTGGTTTGGTACAGGGGACGGCCGGGGAGCTGTTTTTT
CASGLVQGTAGELFF
>15|-|TRBJ2-5|TRBV14|-
TGTGCCAGCAGCCAAGTAGCAGGGGTGATAGAGACCCAGTACTTC
CASSQVAGVIETQYF
>15|once|TRBJ1-6|TRBV7-3|TRBD1
TGTGCCAGCAGCGAATCGACAGGGTTTAGTTCACCCCTCCACTTT
CASSESTGFSSPLHF
>12|-|TRBJ2-7|TRBV6-6|-
TGTGCCAGCAGTTACCCACAAAACGAGCAGTACTTC
CASSYPQNEQYF
>15|-|TRBJ1-5|TRBV19|-
TGTGCCAGTAGTATGCAAATTTATAGCAATCAGCCCCAGCATTTT
CASSMQIYSNQPQHF
>15|-|TRBJ2-5|TRBV5-1|TRBD2
TGCGCCAGCAGCGCGGGACTAGCAGGGCCAGAGACCCAGTACTTC
CASSAGLAGPETQYF
>15|once|TRBJ1-6|TRBV5-1|-
TGCGCCAGCAGCTTGGAAGGGCCCCATAATTCACCCCTCCACTTT
CASSLEGPHNSPLHF
>15|-|TRBJ1-2|TRBV5-1|TRBD1
TGCGCCAGCAGCTTGGGGCAGGGGGACATCTATGGCTACACCTTC
CASSLGQGDIYGYTF
>13|-|TRBJ1-2|TRBV11-3|TRBD1
TGTGCCAGCAGCCGACAGGGGGATAAGGGCTACACCTTC
CASSRQGDKGYTF
>14|once|TRBJ2-5|TRBV18|-
TGTGCCAGCTCACCACCTCAGGGGTGGGAGACCCAGTACTTC
CASSPPQGWETQYF
>17|few|TRBJ2-3|TRBV3-1/TRBV3-2|-
TGTGCCAGCAGCCAAGTCTTGGCTCGGACTCCCACAGATACGCAGTATTTT
CASSQVLARTPTDTQYF
>11|-|TRBJ2-1|TRBV10-1|-
TGCGCCAGCAGTGGGACTGCGGGGCAGTTCTTC
CASSGTAGQFF
>15|-|TRBJ2-5|TRBV7-9|TRBD1
TGTGCCAGCAGCTTAGACATTTCAGGGGGTGAGACCCAGTACTTC
CASSLDISGGETQYF
>14|-|TRBJ2-3|TRBV18|-
TGTGCCAGCGCCTTAGCGTTTAGCACAGATACGCAGTATTTT
CASALAFSTDTQYF
>16|once|TRBJ2-5|TRBV18|-
TGTGCCAGCTCACCAATTGGGGCTGGCTCCAGGGAGACCCAGTACTTC
CASSPIGAGSRETQYF
>16|-|TRBJ1-4|TRBV7-9|TRBD1
TGTGCCAGCAGCGGGAGGGACAGGGGGACTAATGAAAAACTGTTTTTT
CASSGRDRGTNEKLFF
>11|-|TRBJ1-1|TRBV30|-
TGTGCCTGGAGTGTAACCAGGAAAGCTTTCTTT
CAWSVTRKAFF
>15|once|TRBJ1-5|TRBV6-2/TRBV6-3|TRBD1
TGTGCCAGCAGTTATAGGGGGCGATCTTTGCAGCCCCAGCATTTT
CASSYRGRSLQPQHF
>14|-|TRBJ2-2|TRBV6-5|TRBD1
TGTGCCAGCAGCCCGGGACAGTACACCGGGGAGCTGTTTTTT
CASSPGQYTGELFF
>14|-|TRBJ2-7|TRBV11-1|TRBD2
TGTGCCAGCAGTACCCTAGCGGGATTCAACGAGCAGTACTTC
CASSTLAGFNEQYF
>12|once|TRBJ2-3|TRBV29-1|-
TGCAGCGTTGGACTGGCTACAGATACGCAGTATTTT
CSVGLATDTQYF
>16|-|TRBJ2-2|TRBV11-3|-
TGTGCCAGCAGCCCCGGCGGGTTAGGGGGAACCGGGGAGCTGTTTTTT
CASSPGGLGGTGELFF
>15|-|TRBJ1-1|TRBV6-5|-
TGTGCCAGCAGTCCCGGACACGGTCGAGGGACTGAAGCTTTCTTT
CASSPGHGRGTEAFF
>16|-|TRBJ2-6|TRBV7-6|TRBD1
TGTGCCAGCAGCCGGACAGGGGAGTCTGGGGCCAACGTCCTGACTTTC
CASSRTGESGANVLTF
>9|-|TRBJ2-7|TRBV15|-
TGTGCCACCAGTGACGAGCAGTACTTC
CATSDEQYF
>12|-|TRBJ1-6|TRBV2|-
TGTGCCAGCAGTGATGATATTCGTCCCCTCCACTTT
CASSDDIRPLHF
>12|-|TRBJ1-2|TRBV6-5|-
TGTGCCAGCAGCCCCCCCAACTATGGCTACACCTTC
CASSPPNYGYTF
>13|-|TRBJ1-1|TRBV27|-
TGTGCCAGTAACCTACCCCTGAACACTGAAGCTTTCTTT
CASNLPLNTEAFF
>12|-|TRBJ1-3|TRBV30|-
TGTGCCTGGAGTGTACCTGGAAACACCATATATTTT
CAWSVPGNTIYF
>15|-|TRBJ1-1|TRBV18|-
TGTGCCAGCTCACCACCGGGGGGAGTTAATACTGAAGCTTTCTTT
CASSPPGGVNTEAFF
>15|-|TRBJ1-1|TRBV18|-
TGTGCCAGCTCACCACCTTCTGGACGAGACGCTGAAGCTTTCTTT
CASSPPSGRDAEAFF
>15|-|TRBJ2-1|TRBV5-1|-
TGCGCCAGCAGCTCCGGCCGGCGGTCGGACAATGAGCAGTTCTTC
CASSSGRRSDNEQFF
>15|-|TRBJ2-1|TRBV5-7|-
TGTGCCAGCCGCCTCGGGGGCGGGAGTGGAAATGAGCAGTTCTTC
CASRLGGGSGNEQFF
>11|once|TRBJ1-2|TRBV6-5|-
TGTGCCAGCACCGCCGGACGGGGCTACACCTTC
CASTAGRGYTF